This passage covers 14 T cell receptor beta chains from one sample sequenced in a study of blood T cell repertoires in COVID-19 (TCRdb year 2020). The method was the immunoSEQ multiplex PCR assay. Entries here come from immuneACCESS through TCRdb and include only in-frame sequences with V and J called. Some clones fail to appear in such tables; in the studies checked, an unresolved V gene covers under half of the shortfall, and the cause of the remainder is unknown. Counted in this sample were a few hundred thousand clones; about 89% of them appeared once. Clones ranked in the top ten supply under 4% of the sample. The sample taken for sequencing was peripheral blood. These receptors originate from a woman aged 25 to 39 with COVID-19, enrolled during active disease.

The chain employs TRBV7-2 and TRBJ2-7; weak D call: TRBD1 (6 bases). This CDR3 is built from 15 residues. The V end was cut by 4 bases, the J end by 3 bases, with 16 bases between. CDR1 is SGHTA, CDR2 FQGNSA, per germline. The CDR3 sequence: CASSSDSGALYEQYF. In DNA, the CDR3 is TGTGCCAGCAGCTCCGACTCAGGGGCCCTCTACGAGCAGTACTTC.

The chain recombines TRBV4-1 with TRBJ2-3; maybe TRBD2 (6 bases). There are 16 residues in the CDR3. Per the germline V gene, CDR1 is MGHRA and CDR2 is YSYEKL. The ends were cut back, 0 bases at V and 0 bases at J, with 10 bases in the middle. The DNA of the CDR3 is TGCGCCAGCAGCCAAGATTACAGCGGGAGCACAGATACGCAGTATTTT. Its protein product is CASSQDYSGSTDTQYF.

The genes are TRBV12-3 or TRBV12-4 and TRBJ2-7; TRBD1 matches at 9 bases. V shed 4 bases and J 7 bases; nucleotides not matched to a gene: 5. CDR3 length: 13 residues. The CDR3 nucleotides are TGTGCCAGCAGTTCCGGGACAGGGTGGGAGCAGTACTTC. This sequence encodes CASSSGTGWEQYF.

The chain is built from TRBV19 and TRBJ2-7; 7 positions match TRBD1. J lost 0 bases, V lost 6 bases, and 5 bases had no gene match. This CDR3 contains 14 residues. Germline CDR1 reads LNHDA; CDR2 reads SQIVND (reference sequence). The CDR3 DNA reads TGTGCCAGTAGACAGACAGGGTCCTCCTACGAGCAGTACGTC. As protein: CASRQTGSSYEQYV.

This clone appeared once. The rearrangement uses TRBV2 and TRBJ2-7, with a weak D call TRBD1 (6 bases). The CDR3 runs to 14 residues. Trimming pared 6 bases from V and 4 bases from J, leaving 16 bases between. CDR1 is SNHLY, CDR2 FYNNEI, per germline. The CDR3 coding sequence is TGTGCCAGCAGCGAGGGACACCAGCGGTACGAGCAGTACTTC. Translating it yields CASSEGHQRYEQYF.

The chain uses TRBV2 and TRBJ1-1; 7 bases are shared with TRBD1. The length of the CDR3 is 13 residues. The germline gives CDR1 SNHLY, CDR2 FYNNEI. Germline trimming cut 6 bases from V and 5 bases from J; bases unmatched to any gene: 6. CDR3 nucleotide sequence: TGTGCCAGCAGCGCGACAGGGAAGACTGAAGCTTTCTTT. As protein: CASSATGKTEAFF.

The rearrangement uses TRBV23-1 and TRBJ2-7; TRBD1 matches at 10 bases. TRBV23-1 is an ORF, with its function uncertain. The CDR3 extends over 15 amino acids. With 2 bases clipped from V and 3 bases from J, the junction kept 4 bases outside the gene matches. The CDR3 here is CASSQRTGGFYEQYV. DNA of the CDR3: TGCGCCAGCAGTCAAAGGACAGGGGGGTTCTACGAGCAGTACGTC.

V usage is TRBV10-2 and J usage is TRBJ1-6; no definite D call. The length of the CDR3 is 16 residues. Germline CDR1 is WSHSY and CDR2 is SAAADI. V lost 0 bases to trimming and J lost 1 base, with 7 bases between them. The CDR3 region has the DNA TGCGCCAGCAGTGAGTCGACCGGGTCCTATAATTCACCCCTCCACTTT. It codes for CASSESTGSYNSPLHF.

CDR3 amino acids: CATRQGDNEQFF. DNA for the CDR3: TGTGCCACCAGACAGGGGGACAATGAGCAGTTCTTC. The chain is built from TRBV24-1 and TRBJ2-1, with 8 bases identical to TRBD1. Unmatched junction bases numbered 0, after V lost 7 bases and J lost 5 bases. The CDR3 spans 12 residues. Germline V gene sequence: CDR1 KGHDR, CDR2 SFDVKD.

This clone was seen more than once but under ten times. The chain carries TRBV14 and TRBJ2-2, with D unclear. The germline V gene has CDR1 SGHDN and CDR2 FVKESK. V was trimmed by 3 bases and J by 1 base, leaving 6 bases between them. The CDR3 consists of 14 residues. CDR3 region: CASSQNRNTGELFF. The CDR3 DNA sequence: TGTGCCAGCAGCCAGAACAGGAACACCGGGGAGCTGTTTTTT.

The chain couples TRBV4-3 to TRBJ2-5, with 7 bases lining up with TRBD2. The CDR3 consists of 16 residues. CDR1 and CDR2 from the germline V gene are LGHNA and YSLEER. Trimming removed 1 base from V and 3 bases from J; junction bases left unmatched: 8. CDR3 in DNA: TGCGCCAGCAGCCAAGGGTCCCTACTAGCGAAAGAGACCCAGTACTTC. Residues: CASSQGSLLAKETQYF.

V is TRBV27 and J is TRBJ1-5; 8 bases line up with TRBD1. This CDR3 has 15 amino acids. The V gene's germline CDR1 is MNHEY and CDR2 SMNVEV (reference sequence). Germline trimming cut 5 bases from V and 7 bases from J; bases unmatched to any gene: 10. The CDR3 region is CASSRAGGRGQPQHF. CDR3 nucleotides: TGTGCCAGCAGTCGGGCAGGGGGCCGGGGACAGCCCCAGCATTTT.

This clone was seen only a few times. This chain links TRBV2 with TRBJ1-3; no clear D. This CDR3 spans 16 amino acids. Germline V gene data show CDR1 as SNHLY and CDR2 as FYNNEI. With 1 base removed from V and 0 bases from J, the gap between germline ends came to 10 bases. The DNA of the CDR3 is TGTGCCAGCAGTGAAGTCTTAGCTTACTCTGGAAACACCATATATTTT. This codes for CASSEVLAYSGNTIYF.

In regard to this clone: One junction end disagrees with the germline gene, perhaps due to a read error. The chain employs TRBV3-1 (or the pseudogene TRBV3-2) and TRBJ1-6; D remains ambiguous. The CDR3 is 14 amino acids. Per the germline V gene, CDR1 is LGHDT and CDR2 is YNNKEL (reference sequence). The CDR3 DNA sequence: TGTGCCAGCAGCCCCCCTCTAATGAGTTCACCCCCCCACTTT. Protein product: CASSPPLMSSPPHF.